This T cell receptor (beta chain) was documented in a study of identical twins. Study findings and constraints: Insertion counts were lower in abundant cord blood beta clonotypes, a trend that memory repertoires did not show. Monozygotic twin pairs showed more out-of-frame TCR alpha sharing than models estimated. Researchers caution that invariant MAIT and iNKT cells could partly confound zero-insertion analyses. Out-of-frame beta sequences exhibited a weaker degree of excess twin sharing.

Germline V gene sequence: CDR1 SGHRS, CDR2 YFSETQ. This CDR3 region has 14 residues. Trimming took off 0 bases at V and 15 bases at J, with 19 bases between the two ends. This clonotype was found many times. Its cognate antigen is unknown. Each CDR3 protein gets one entry after TCRdb re-called the 5' RACE reads with MiXCR. The sample includes a few hundred thousand distinct CDR3 sequences, approximately 18% of them seen just once. Sequencing was carried out using naive T cells sorted from blood. The chain links TRBV5-1 to TRBJ1-5; a possible D gene is TRBD1 (5 bases). The clonotype comes from a middle-aged man in good health. CDR3: CASSLEPGLGRGHF. The CDR3 DNA is TGCGCCAGCAGCTTGGAACCAGGGCTAGGTCGGGGGCATTTT. The full variable domain, completed using reference TRBV5-1 and TRBJ1-5, is KAGVTQTPRYLIKTRGQQVTLSCSPISGHRSVSWYQQTPGQGLQFLFEYFSETQRNKGNFPGRFSGRQFSNSRSEMNVSTLELGDSALYLCASSLEPGLGRGHFGDGTRLSIL.